This T cell receptor (beta chain) was recorded in a study of tissue T cells after allogeneic stem cell transplantation. General observations from the study: Alloreactivity or antigen specificity of tissue TCRs was not determined; some clones might be host cells.

The CDR3 length is 13 residues. V trimming: 3 bases; J trimming: 2 bases; junction bases outside the gene matches: 4. Germline CDR1 is GTSNPN and CDR2 is SVGIG (reference sequence). Comments on this clone: Its specificity is unknown.

Clones were sequenced by immunoSEQ multiplex PCR, and TCRdb holds only the in-frame ones, with some missing. The sample includes around 24,000 clones, about 89% of them seen just once. The gene calls are TRBV30 and TRBJ2-7; 7 nucleotides agree with TRBD2. This sample comprised blood, obtained before transplantation. This TCR derives from a male donor at least 60 years old who later had graft-versus-host disease after an allogeneic stem cell transplant. CDR3 loop: CAWRAAGAYEQYF. DNA of the CDR3: TGTGCCTGGAGAGCCGCGGGGGCCTACGAGCAGTACTTC.